The clone carrying this T cell receptor (beta chain) has more than one count but fewer than ten. Original analysis: Amplification from reference gene primers served as the basis for estimated nucleated cell counts. Here immunoSEQ multiplex PCR was the method, and the copy in TCRdb shows in-frame clones only, minus some. The V and J calls and clone size come from that table; D and trimming were worked out from the DNA. The table includes roughly 100,000 clones, 81% detected once. This entry is derived from a study of blood T cell repertoires in COVID-19. The overall study: Samples came from the United States, Italy and Spain, spanning acute and convalescent COVID-19. Nucleic acid was either cDNA or gDNA, and it came from T cells, B-cell-depleted T cells, or PBMCs.

This CDR3 is built from 14 residues. In germline, CDR1 is MGHDK, CDR2 SYGVNS. J lost 7 bases, V lost 8 bases, and 9 bases had no gene match. The source is a man older than 75 with acute or convalescent COVID-19. Sequencing used peripheral blood. V is TRBV25-1 and J is TRBJ1-4; 8 bases agree with TRBD1. The CDR3 DNA reads as TGTGCCAGCGGGTGGACAGGGCGGGCTGAAAAACTGTTTTTT. It is translated as CASGWTGRAEKLFF.